The entry below describes one T cell receptor (beta chain). Unique molecular identifiers were used in preparing the TCRbeta library. TCRdb reanalysed the PCR reads using MiXCR and keeps one entry per CDR3 protein. The sample lists 530,000 or so distinct CDR3 sequences, about a quarter occurring once. Germline V lookup: CDR1 SGHRS, CDR2 YFSETQ. CDR3 length: 14 residues. V lost 5 bases and J 3 bases, leaving 14 bases between the germline ends. The sample is drawn from a study of T-cell reconstitution after alpha-beta-depleted transplantation in children. This specimen consisted of PBMCs, obtained before TCRalphabeta/CD19-depleted stem cell transplant. The TCR sequence derives from a boy under two years old with Wiskott-Aldrich syndrome, due to receive a stem cell transplant. The V gene is TRBV5-1, the J gene TRBJ1-1; D is uncertain. The CDR3 loop is CASSFGPGDTEAFF. The CDR3 nucleotides read TGCGCCAGCAGTTTTGGCCCCGGCGACACTGAAGCTTTCTTT.